This T cell receptor beta chain was obtained from a study of blood T cells in healthy people across ages. Comment on this clonotype: Its target is unknown.

Primed by a sample-barcoded 5' primer and a J-beta primer mix, a second PCR proceeded for about 6 to 12 cycles. The authors tagged each cDNA molecule using a template-switch adaptor with 12 random nucleotides. TCRdb processed the 5' RACE reads anew with MiXCR; each CDR3 protein has one entry. The sample holds 1,500,000 or so distinct CDR3 sequences, around 55% seen once. The CDR3 consists of 15 residues. CDR1 is MNHEY, CDR2 SVGEGT, per germline. V shed 3 bases and J shed 4 bases, with 13 bases lying between them. General study points: The donors' CMV status was not determined, possibly confounding changes in expanded clonotypes. Both higher diversity and more naive CD4+ cells marked long-lived donors when set against aged donors. While age rose, TCR beta diversity per million T cells dropped in a roughly linear way.

The sequencing input was blood. The TCR comes from a man between 18 and 29 years old in good health. The genes are TRBV6-2 or TRBV6-3 and TRBJ2-1; D may be TRBD1 (5 bases). CDR3 sequence: CASSYGRVGYNEQFF. For the CDR3, the DNA is TGTGCCAGCAGTTATGGCAGGGTGGGATACAATGAGCAGTTCTTC.